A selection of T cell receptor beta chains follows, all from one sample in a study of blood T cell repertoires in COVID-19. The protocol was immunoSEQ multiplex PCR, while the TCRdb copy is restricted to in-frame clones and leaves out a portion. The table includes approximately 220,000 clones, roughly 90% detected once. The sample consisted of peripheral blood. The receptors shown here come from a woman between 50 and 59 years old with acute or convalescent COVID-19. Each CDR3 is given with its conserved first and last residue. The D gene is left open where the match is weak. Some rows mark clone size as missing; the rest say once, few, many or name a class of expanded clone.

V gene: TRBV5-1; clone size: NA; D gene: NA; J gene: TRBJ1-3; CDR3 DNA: TGCGCCAGCAGCTTGGACTACGGGAACGGAAACACCATATATTTT; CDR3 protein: CASSLDYGNGNTIYF
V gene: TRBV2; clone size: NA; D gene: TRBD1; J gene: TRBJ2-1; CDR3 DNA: TGTGCCAGCAGCGCCCGACAGGGGAGCATAAATGAGCAGTTCTTC; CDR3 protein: CASSARQGSINEQFF
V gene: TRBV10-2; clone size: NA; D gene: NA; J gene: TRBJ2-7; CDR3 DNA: TGCGCCAGCATCGAAGCAGGCTACGAGCAGTACTTC; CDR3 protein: CASIEAGYEQYF
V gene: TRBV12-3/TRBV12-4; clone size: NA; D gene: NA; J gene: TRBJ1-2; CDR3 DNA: TGTGCCAGCAGTTTACGGGGTATAGGTGGCTACACCTTC; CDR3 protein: CASSLRGIGGYTF
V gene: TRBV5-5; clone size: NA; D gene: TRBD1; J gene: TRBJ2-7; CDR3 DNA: TGTGCCAGCAGTTTTGACAGGGGTTACTACGAGCAGTACTTC; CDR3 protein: CASSFDRGYYEQYF
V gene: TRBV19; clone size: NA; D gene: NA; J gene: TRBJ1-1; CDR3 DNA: TGTGCCAGTAGTTTGGGACTCAACACTGAAGCTTTCTTT; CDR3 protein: CASSLGLNTEAFF
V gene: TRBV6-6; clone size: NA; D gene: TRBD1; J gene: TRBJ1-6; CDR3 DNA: TGTGCCAGCAGTCCGGGACAGGGTACATATTCACCCCTCCACTTT; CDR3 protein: CASSPGQGTYSPLHF
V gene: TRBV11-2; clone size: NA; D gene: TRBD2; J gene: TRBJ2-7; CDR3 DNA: TGTGCCAGCAGCTTAGACGCGACTAGCGGGAGTTACGAGCAGTACTTC; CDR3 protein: CASSLDATSGSYEQYF
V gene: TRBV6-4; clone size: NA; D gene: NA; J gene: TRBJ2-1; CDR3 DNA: TGTGCCAGCAGTGAACAGGGAGAATTGTACAATGAGCAGTTCTTC; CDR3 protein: CASSEQGELYNEQFF
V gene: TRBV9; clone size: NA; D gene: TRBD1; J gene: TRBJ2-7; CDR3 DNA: TGTGCCAGCAGCGGCCGGGACAGGGGAAGGTACGAGCAGTACTTC; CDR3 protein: CASSGRDRGRYEQYF
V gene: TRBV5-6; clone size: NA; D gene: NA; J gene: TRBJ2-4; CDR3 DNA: TGTGCCAGCAGCTTGGAGGGGGTAGCCAAAAACATTCAGTACTTC; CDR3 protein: CASSLEGVAKNIQYF
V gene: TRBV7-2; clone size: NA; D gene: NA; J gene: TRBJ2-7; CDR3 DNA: TGTGCCAGCAGCAAGACCCGGGACTTAATCGACGAGCAGTACTTC; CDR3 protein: CASSKTRDLIDEQYF
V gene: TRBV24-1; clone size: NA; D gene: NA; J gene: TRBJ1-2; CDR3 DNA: TGTGCCACCAGTGATTTGCTAGGTAGGGGCTACACCTTC; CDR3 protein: CATSDLLGRGYTF
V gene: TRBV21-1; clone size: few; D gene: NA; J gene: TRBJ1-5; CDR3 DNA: TGTGCCAGCAGCCAGGGAAAGTCGGTGGCCGAGCAGCAGCATTTT; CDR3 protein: CASSQGKSVAEQQHF
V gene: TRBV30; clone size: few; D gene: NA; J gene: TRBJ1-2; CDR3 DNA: TGTGCCTGGAGTGACGGTGCCTCGGCTAACTATGGCTACACCTTC; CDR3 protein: CAWSDGASANYGYTF
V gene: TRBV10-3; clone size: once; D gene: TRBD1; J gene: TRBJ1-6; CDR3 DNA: TGTGCCATCAGTGAGCCTCAGGGGGCCAATAATTCACCCCTCCACTTT; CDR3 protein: CAISEPQGANNSPLHF
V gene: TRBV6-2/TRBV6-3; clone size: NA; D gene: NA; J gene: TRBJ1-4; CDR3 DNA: TGTGCCAGCAGTTACTCGCCAGCAACTAATGAAAAACTGTTTTTT; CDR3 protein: CASSYSPATNEKLFF
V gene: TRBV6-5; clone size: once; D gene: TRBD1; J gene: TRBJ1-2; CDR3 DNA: TGTGCCAGCAGGGGACAGGGAGGGGGCTACACCTTC; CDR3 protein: CASRGQGGGYTF
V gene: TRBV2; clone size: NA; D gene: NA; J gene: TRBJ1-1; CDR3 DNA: TGTGCCAGCACGAAGGGGGGAGGGATGAACACTGAAGCTTTCTTT; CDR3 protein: CASTKGGGMNTEAFF
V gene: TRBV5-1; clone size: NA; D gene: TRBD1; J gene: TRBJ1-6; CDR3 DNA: TGCGCCAGCAGCTTGGCCGGGACAGGGAGCTCCTATAATTCACCCCTCCACTTT; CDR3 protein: CASSLAGTGSSYNSPLHF
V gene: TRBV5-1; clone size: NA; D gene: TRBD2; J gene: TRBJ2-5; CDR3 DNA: TGCGCCAGCAGCTTGGGGACTAGTACCCAAGAGACCCAGTACTTC; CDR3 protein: CASSLGTSTQETQYF
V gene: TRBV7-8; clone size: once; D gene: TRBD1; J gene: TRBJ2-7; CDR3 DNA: TGTGCCAGCAGCTTGGGACAGGGGCGCGAGCAGTACTTC; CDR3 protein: CASSLGQGREQYF
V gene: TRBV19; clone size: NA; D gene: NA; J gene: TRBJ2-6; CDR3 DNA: TGTGCCAGTAGTTCGGGGAGGTCAGGTGGGGCCAACGTCCTGACTTTC; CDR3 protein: CASSSGRSGGANVLTF
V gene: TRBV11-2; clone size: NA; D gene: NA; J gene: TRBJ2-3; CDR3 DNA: TGTGCCAGCAGCCCAGGGCTCACAGATACGCAGTATTTT; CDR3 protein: CASSPGLTDTQYF
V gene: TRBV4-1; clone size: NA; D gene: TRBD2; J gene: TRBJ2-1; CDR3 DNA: TGCGCCAGCAGCCAAGAGGGACTAGCGGGGACCTCCTACAATGAGCAGTTCTTC; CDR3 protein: CASSQEGLAGTSYNEQFF
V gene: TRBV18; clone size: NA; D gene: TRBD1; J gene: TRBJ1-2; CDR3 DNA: TGTGCCAGCTCTGGGGGACAGGGATATGGCTACACCTTC; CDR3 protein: CASSGGQGYGYTF
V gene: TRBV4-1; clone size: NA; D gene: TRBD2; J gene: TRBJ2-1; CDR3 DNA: TGCGCCAGCAGCCCCGGGGTAGCGGGAGGCTTTGAGCAGTTCTTC; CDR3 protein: CASSPGVAGGFEQFF
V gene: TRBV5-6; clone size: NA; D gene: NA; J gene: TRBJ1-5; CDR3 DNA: TGTGCCAGCAGCCTGTGGGGAGGCAATCAGCCCCAGCATTTT; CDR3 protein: CASSLWGGNQPQHF
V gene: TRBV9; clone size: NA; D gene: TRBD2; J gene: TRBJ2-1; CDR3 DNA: TGTGCCAGCAGCGGGAGCGGGGGGGCTAGCTTTACTGAGCAGTTCTTC; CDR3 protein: CASSGSGGASFTEQFF
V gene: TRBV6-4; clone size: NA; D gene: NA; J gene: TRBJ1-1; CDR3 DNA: TGTGCCAGCAGTGCCGAGGAGGGCACTGAAGCTTTCTTT; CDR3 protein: CASSAEEGTEAFF
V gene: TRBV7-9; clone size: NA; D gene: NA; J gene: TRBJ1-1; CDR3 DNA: TGTGCCAGCAGCCTACCCCCCGGCACTGAAGCTTTCTTT; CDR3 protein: CASSLPPGTEAFF
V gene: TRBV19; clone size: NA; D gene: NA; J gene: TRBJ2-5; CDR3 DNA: TGTGCCAGTAGTATACAGGGATTCGGCGAGACCCAGTACTTC; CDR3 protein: CASSIQGFGETQYF
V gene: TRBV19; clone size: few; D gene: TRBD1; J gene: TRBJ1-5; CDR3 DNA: TGTGCCAGTACTACAGGGGGCGGTCAGCCCCAGCATTTT; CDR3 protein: CASTTGGGQPQHF
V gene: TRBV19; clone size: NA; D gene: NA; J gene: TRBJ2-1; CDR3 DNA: TGTGCCAGTAGTATCTTTGGGGCCTCCTACAATGAGCAGTTCTTC; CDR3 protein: CASSIFGASYNEQFF
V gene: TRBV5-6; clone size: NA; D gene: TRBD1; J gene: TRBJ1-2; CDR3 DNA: TGTGCCAGCAGCTCGGAAGGGGCAGGGGGCGGAGGCAGCTATGGCTACACCTTC; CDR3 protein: CASSSEGAGGGGSYGYTF